This TCR beta chain was found in a study of CD8 T cells in Susac syndrome. RNA in amounts of about 0.5 to 1 ug was reverse transcribed with random hexamers. TCRdb re-analysed the immunoSEQ multiplex PCR reads in MiXCR, keeping a single row per CDR3 protein. The top ten hold 0.14% to 0.15% of the sample, which has 150,000 to 190,000 distinct CDR3 sequences, nearly 97% seen once. Trimming cost V 5 bases and J 4 bases; bases outside gene matches: 6. Germline V lookup: CDR1 SQVTM, CDR2 ANQGSEA. CDR3 length equals 13 residues. Both CD4+ and CD8+ T cells were negatively isolated, and TEMRA cells underwent FACS enrichment.

The TCR was taken from a human donor with multiple sclerosis. This chain connects TRBV29-1 to TRBJ2-7; the match to TRBD1 covers 9 bases. Sample: CD8+ T cells from PBMCs. CDR3 in amino acids: CSVLPGTGYEQYF. The CDR3 nucleotides read TGCAGCGTTCTCCCCGGGACAGGGTACGAGCAGTACTTC.